Following are 23 T cell receptor beta chains from one sample sequenced in a study of CD4 T cells in relation to SARS-CoV-2 and coronaviruses. Generated by immunoSEQ multiplex PCR, the TCRdb table keeps only in-frame clones and is missing some. In the table there are 20,000 to 25,000 clones, about 79% of which are singletons. CD4+ T cells from unexposed donors were obtained before the COVID-19 pandemic (2011-2018). After roughly ten days of culture, CD4+ T cells were isolated. No cognate antigen is known for these TCRs. Sequenced: CD4+ T cells from PBMCs, cultured in vitro. These receptor sequences come from a human donor in good health.

V usage is TRBV18 and J usage is TRBJ2-1, with D unresolved. CDR1 KGHSH and CDR2 LQKENI come from the germline V gene. With 6 bases removed from V and 9 bases from J, the gap between germline ends came to 9 bases. This CDR3 is 11 amino acids long. CDR3 sequence reads: CASSQNLEQFF. CDR3 in DNA: TGTGCCAGCTCCCAGAACCTTGAGCAGTTCTTC.

The chain combines TRBV6-5 with TRBJ1-4; D unclear. The germline gives CDR1 MNHEY, CDR2 SVGAGI. Trimming shortened V by 7 bases and J by 6 bases, and 6 bases separated the two germline ends. The CDR3 has 11 residues. The CDR3 DNA reads TGTGCCAGCACCCTTGATGAAAAACTGTTTTTT. Protein: CASTLDEKLFF.

The V and J genes are TRBV7-2 and TRBJ2-7, with a tentative D call TRBD2 (7 bases). The germline CDR1 and CDR2 sequences are SGHTA and FQGNSA. Trimming removed 5 bases from V and 5 bases from J, with 22 bases in between. The CDR3 consists of 16 residues. Here the CDR3 reads CASSKGGAGLGDEQYF. The CDR3 DNA follows: TGTGCCAGCAGCAAAGGGGGGGCCGGGCTTGGTGACGAGCAGTACTTC.

This clone was observed a handful of times. J is TRBJ2-6 and V is TRBV19; no reliable D call. The CDR3 sequence is 15 residues long. The V gene's germline CDR1 is LNHDA and CDR2 SQIVND (reference sequence). V lost 6 bases, J lost 0 bases, and 9 bases lay in between. CDR3 in DNA: TGTGCCAGTAGCCTATTGACCTCTGGGGCCAACGTCCTGACTTTC. Protein sequence: CASSLLTSGANVLTF.

V gene TRBV4-1 combines with J gene TRBJ2-5, with D perhaps matching TRBD1 (6 bases). Germline V lookup: CDR1 MGHRA, CDR2 YSYEKL. Deletions cut 4 bases from V and 0 bases from J, with 15 bases between. The CDR3 totals 16 residues. CDR3: CASSPPGHRNQETQYF. The CDR3 DNA reads as TGCGCCAGCAGCCCACCGGGACACAGAAACCAAGAGACCCAGTACTTC.

The CDR3 protein is CAWRGYGEQFF. CDR3 sequence (DNA): TGTGCCTGGAGGGGTTACGGGGAGCAGTTCTTC. The V gene is TRBV30, the J gene TRBJ2-1; D gene uncertain. The CDR3 spans 11 residues. The V gene lost 3 bases and the J gene lost 10 bases, with 10 bases spanning the gap. CDR1 is GTSNPN, CDR2 SVGIG, per germline (reference sequence).

Only one count was recorded for this clone. The chain recombines TRBV6-7 with TRBJ1-5, with 8 bases that match TRBD1. TRBV6-7 is placed among ORFs of uncertain function. J was trimmed by 0 bases and V by 0 bases; bases with no gene match: 10. The CDR3 length is 19 residues. The chain's CDR3 is CASSYSGRGLNHSNQPQHF. The CDR3 bases are TGTGCCAGCAGTTACTCAGGCAGGGGGCTTAACCATAGCAATCAGCCCCAGCATTTT.

The chain joins TRBV6-4 to TRBJ2-2; no clear D. The V and J ends lost 4 bases and 3 bases respectively, with 6 bases between them. The CDR3 contains 13 residues. Germline V CDR1 and CDR2: MRHNA, SNTAGT. CDR3 sequence reads: CASSATYTGELFF. The CDR3 bases are TGTGCCAGCAGTGCGACTTACACCGGGGAGCTGTTTTTT.

The chain carries TRBV5-1 and TRBJ2-7; D may be TRBD1 or TRBD2 (5 bases each). The CDR3 totals 16 residues. The V and J ends lost 2 bases and 6 bases respectively, with 21 bases between them. Germline V lookup: CDR1 SGHRS, CDR2 YFSETQ. This CDR3 reads CASSLVFGTPDAEQYF. The CDR3 DNA follows: TGCGCCAGCAGCTTAGTTTTTGGGACCCCGGACGCCGAGCAGTACTTC.

The chain couples TRBV19 to TRBJ2-1, with 7 positions matching TRBD2. CDR3 size: 15 residues. Trimming cost V 9 bases and J 0 bases; bases outside gene matches: 8. CDR1 and CDR2 from the germline V gene are LNHDA and SQIVND (reference sequence). CDR3 amino acids: CASNSGADSYNEQFF. CDR3 bases: TGTGCCAGCAACAGCGGGGCGGACTCCTACAATGAGCAGTTCTTC.

This chain joins TRBV28 and TRBJ1-6; D is unresolved. V was cut by 5 bases and J by 8 bases, with 10 bases left in between. Germline assignment: CDR1 MDHEN and CDR2 SYDVKM. The CDR3 runs 13 residues. This CDR3 is CASSLRLDSPLHF. The CDR3 region has the DNA TGTGCCAGCAGTCTCCGGTTAGATTCACCCCTCCACTTT.

This chain uses TRBV5-1 with TRBJ2-2; 11 bases are shared with TRBD1. J gave up 5 bases and V 4 bases, and 7 bases lay outside the gene matches. The CDR3 runs to 16 residues. The germline V gene encodes CDR1 SGHRS and CDR2 YFSETQ. DNA for the CDR3: TGCGCCAGCAGCCCTATCCGGGACAGGGGGACCGGGGAGCTGTTTTTT. It codes for CASSPIRDRGTGELFF.

This clone was seen a handful of times. This chain connects TRBV19 to TRBJ1-2; D uncertain. Trimming took 0 bases from V and 4 from J, leaving 3 bases between them. Germline CDR1 is LNHDA and CDR2 is SQIVND (reference sequence). This CDR3 contains 12 residues. The CDR3 bases are TGTGCCAGTAGTATAGAAGGCTATGGCTACACCTTC. It encodes CASSIEGYGYTF.

The chain recombines TRBV7-2 with TRBJ2-7, with D unclear. The CDR3 is 16 amino acids. V lost 1 base and J 0 bases, leaving 13 bases between the germline ends. Germline V gene lookup returns CDR1 SGHTA and CDR2 FQGNSA. The DNA of the CDR3 is TGTGCCAGCAGCTTAGTTCTCGGGTCCCCCTCCTACGAGCAGTACTTC. Protein product: CASSLVLGSPSYEQYF.

The J gene is TRBJ2-1, the V gene TRBV3-1 (or the pseudogene TRBV3-2), with no clear D. The CDR3 sequence is 13 residues long. The V gene's germline CDR1 is LGHDT and CDR2 YNNKEL (reference sequence). V lost 2 bases and J lost 12, with 14 bases in between. The DNA for the CDR3 is TGTGCCAGCAGCCAAATGGATCGATTCGGGCAGTTCTTC. Protein: CASSQMDRFGQFF.

This chain joins TRBV18 and TRBJ2-1; 9 positions match TRBD1. V trimming: 7 bases; J trimming: 10 bases; junction bases outside the gene matches: 5. The CDR3 is 12 residues long. Germline-derived CDR1 and CDR2 are KGHSH and LQKENI. The CDR3 nucleotides are TGTGCCAGCTGGGGGACAGGGAAGGAGCAGTTCTTC. Translating it yields CASWGTGKEQFF.

The chain joins TRBV5-1 to TRBJ2-3; weak D call: TRBD1 (7 bases). Per the germline V gene, CDR1 is SGHRS and CDR2 is YFSETQ. V lost 4 bases, J lost 1 base, and 13 bases lay in between. CDR3 length: 15 residues. DNA of the CDR3: TGCGCCAGCAGCGCGGAGGGGGCTCGCACAGATACGCAGTATTTT. It yields the protein CASSAEGARTDTQYF.

This clone showed up just a few times. The chain has TRBV7-8 and TRBJ2-1, with 8 bases lining up with TRBD2. The CDR3 sequence is 16 residues long. Per germline, CDR1 SGHVS and CDR2 FQNEAQ. Trimming cost V 1 base and J 9 bases; bases outside gene matches: 11. The CDR3 nucleotides are TGTGCCAGCAGCTTAGTCCCGGGAGGGCCTGGTAGTGAGCAGTTCTTC. Its protein product is CASSLVPGGPGSEQFF.

This chain joins TRBV14 and TRBJ1-1; D gene unclear. The CDR3 runs to 15 residues. V was cut by 1 base and J by 4 bases, with 13 bases left in between. From germline, CDR1 is SGHDN and CDR2 FVKESK. This CDR3 is CASSQVSGVATEAFF. CDR3 DNA: TGTGCCAGCAGCCAAGTCTCCGGGGTGGCCACTGAAGCTTTCTTT.

CDR3 in amino acids: CASSLASSGPYEQYF. The DNA of the CDR3 is TGTGCCAGCAGCTTAGCTTCTAGCGGCCCCTACGAGCAGTACTTC. V gene TRBV7-6 combines with J gene TRBJ2-7; 7 nucleotides line up with TRBD2. J gave up 2 bases and V 0 bases, and 4 bases lay outside the gene matches. This CDR3 has 15 residues. Per germline, CDR1 SGHVS and CDR2 FNYEAQ.

This chain uses TRBV6-5 with TRBJ2-3; TRBD2 matches at 7 bases. The CDR3 loop spans 15 amino acids. V shed 6 bases, J shed 2 bases, and the junction held 8 bases outside the gene matches. The germline V gene encodes CDR1 MNHEY and CDR2 SVGAGI. For the CDR3, the DNA is TGTGCCAGCAGGCAAATGGGGGGGAACACAGATACGCAGTATTTT. Protein: CASRQMGGNTDTQYF.

The chain has TRBV27 and TRBJ1-4, with a tentative D call TRBD1 (6 bases). The V end was cut by 0 bases, the J end by 1 base, with 18 bases between. The CDR3 contains 19 residues. CDR1 is MNHEY and CDR2 is SMNVEV in the germline V gene (reference sequence). CDR3 in DNA: TGTGCCAGCAGTTTATCGATCCGAATTGGGGGGCAAACTAATGAAAAACTGTTTTTT. This encodes CASSLSIRIGGQTNEKLFF. Together with reference TRBV27 and TRBJ1-4, the CDR3 gives the full variable domain: EAQVTQNPRYLITVTGKKLTVTCSQNMNHEYMSWYRQDPGLGLRQIYYSMNVEVTDKGDVPEGYKVSRKEKRNFPLILESPSPNQTSLYFCASSLSIRIGGQTNEKLFFGSGTQLSVL.

The genes are TRBV6-6 and TRBJ2-2; D gene unclear. V was pared by 6 bases and J by 2 bases, with 4 bases between. The germline gives CDR1 MNHNY, CDR2 SVGAGI (reference sequence). The CDR3 runs to 12 residues. The CDR3 DNA is TGTGCCAGCAGACAAAACACCGGGGAGCTGTTTTTT. Translating it yields CASRQNTGELFF.